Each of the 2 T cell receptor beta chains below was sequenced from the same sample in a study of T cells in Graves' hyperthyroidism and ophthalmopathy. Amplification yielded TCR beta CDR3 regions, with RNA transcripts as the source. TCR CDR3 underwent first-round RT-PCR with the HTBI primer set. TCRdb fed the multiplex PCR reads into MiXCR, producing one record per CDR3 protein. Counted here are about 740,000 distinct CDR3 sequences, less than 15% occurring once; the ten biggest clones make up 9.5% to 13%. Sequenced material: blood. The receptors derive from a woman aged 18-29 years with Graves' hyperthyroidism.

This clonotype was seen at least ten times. The CDR3 sequence is CASSDYGNEQFF. The CDR3 DNA follows: TGTGCCAGCTCAGACTACGGAAATGAGCAGTTCTTC. This chain connects TRBV18 to TRBJ2-1; possible D gene TRBD2, 5 bases. Germline V gene sequence: CDR1 KGHSH, CDR2 LQKENI. Trimming took 5 bases from V and 7 from J, leaving 9 bases between them. The length of the CDR3 is 12 residues.

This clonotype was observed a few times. CDR3 DNA sequence: TGCAGTGCTCGAAATTTTAGAATAGAGAACTTCGGTGAGCAGTTCTTC. This codes for CSARNFRIENFGEQFF. The gene calls are TRBV20-1 and TRBJ2-1; D call uncertain. The CDR3 length is 16 residues. Germline CDR1 reads DFQATT; CDR2 reads SNEGSKA (reference sequence). Between the trimmed V and J ends, which lost 5 bases and 9 bases, there was a span of 26 bases.